The 14 T cell receptor beta chains below come from one sample, sequenced in a study of blood T cell repertoires in COVID-19 (dated by TCRdb to about 2020). Receptor amplification or capture employed the immunoSEQ multiplex PCR assay. TCRdb took this table from immuneACCESS and kept in-frame rearrangements with V and J called. Such tables lack part of the clones; where checked against another copy, unresolved V genes explain under half of the gap, and the rest is unexplained. Within this sample are 250,000 or so clones, with roughly 80% of them counted one time only. Jointly, the top ten make up around 8.9% of the sample. Sequencing was performed on peripheral blood. These receptors all stem from a man older than 75 with acute or convalescent COVID-19.

The chain employs TRBV3-1 (or the pseudogene TRBV3-2) and TRBJ1-2; no clear D gene. The V end lost 5 bases, the J end lost 3 bases, and 13 bases lay between the germline ends. Per germline, CDR1 LGHDT and CDR2 YNNKEL (reference sequence). The CDR3 spans 14 residues. The chain's CDR3 is CASSGLGRDYGYTF. In DNA, the CDR3 is TGTGCCAGCAGCGGCCTCGGGAGGGACTATGGCTACACCTTC.

The chain uses TRBV7-3 and TRBJ1-1, with D unresolved. CDR3 size: 13 residues. The germline V gene has CDR1 SGHTA and CDR2 FQGTGA. V lost 1 base to trimming and J lost 1 base, with 4 bases between them. This CDR3 reads CASSLRQNTEAFF. Here the CDR3 DNA reads TGTGCCAGCAGCTTAAGACAGAACACTGAAGCTTTCTTT.

This clone was observed once. The genes are TRBV7-9 and TRBJ1-4; TRBD1 is a possible D gene (5 bases). The V gene's germline CDR1 is SEHNR and CDR2 FQNEAQ (reference sequence). V dropped 5 bases and J dropped 6 bases, with 16 bases sitting between them. The CDR3 consists of 15 residues. CDR3 loop: CASSPRRREDEKLFF. CDR3 coding DNA: TGTGCCAGCAGCCCTAGACGCAGGGAGGATGAAAAACTGTTTTTT.

The rearrangement joins TRBV18 to TRBJ2-7, with TRBD1 matching 8 bases. V lost 3 bases, J lost 7 bases, and 11 bases stayed unmatched. The CDR3 is made up of 15 amino acids. The germline gives CDR1 KGHSH, CDR2 LQKENI. The CDR3 region is CASSPQAQGAREQYF. CDR3 DNA sequence: TGTGCCAGCTCACCTCAAGCCCAGGGGGCGAGGGAGCAGTACTTC.

This chain joins TRBV5-4 and TRBJ1-1; TRBD1 might be the D (5 bases). The CDR3 is made up of 16 amino acids. Trimming shortened V by 5 bases and J by 0 bases, and 17 bases separated the two germline ends. Germline V gene sequence: CDR1 SGHNT, CDR2 YYREEE (reference sequence). The CDR3 nucleotides are TGTGCCAGCAGACGGGACCCGGGAGGCATGAACACTGAAGCTTTCTTT. Residues: CASRRDPGGMNTEAFF. The variable domain in full, with the rest retrieved from reference TRBV5-4 and TRBJ1-1, is ETGVTQSPTHLIKTRGQQVTLRCSSQSGHNTVSWYQQALGQGPQFIFQYYREEENGRGNFPPRFSGLQFPNYSSELNVNALELDDSALYLCASRRDPGGMNTEAFFGQGTRLTVV.

J is TRBJ1-5 and V is TRBV7-2, with D possibly being TRBD1 (5 bases). V was pared by 0 bases and J by 7 bases, with 7 bases between. The CDR3 extends over 13 amino acids. The germline CDR1 and CDR2 sequences are SGHTA and FQGNSA. CDR3 region: CASSLAQGQPQHF. In nucleotides, the CDR3 is TGTGCCAGCAGCTTAGCGCAGGGACAGCCCCAGCATTTT.

The gene calls are TRBV25-1 and TRBJ1-2, with 12 bases fitting TRBD1. Germline V gene sequence: CDR1 MGHDK, CDR2 SYGVNS. The ends lost 2 bases at V and 2 bases at J; junction bases unmatched: 6. The CDR3 consists of 17 residues. The chain's CDR3 is CASSEGDRGRGNYGYTF. The CDR3 DNA is TGTGCCAGCAGTGAAGGGGACAGGGGGCGCGGGAACTATGGCTACACCTTC.

The V and J genes are TRBV6-1 and TRBJ2-4; D might be TRBD1 (6 bases). Germline assignment: CDR1 MNHNS and CDR2 SASEGT. The CDR3 sequence is 14 residues long. Trimming cost V 2 bases and J 6 bases, with 11 bases left between them. The CDR3 region has the DNA TGTGCCAGCAGTGAATCGCACAGGGCAAACATTCAGTACTTC. Its protein is CASSESHRANIQYF.

V gene TRBV5-1 combines with J gene TRBJ2-3, with D unclear. Trimming left V 8 bases short and J 5 bases short, with 12 bases between. CDR1 is SGHRS, CDR2 YFSETQ, per germline. This CDR3 comprises 12 residues. The CDR3, as DNA: TGCGCCAGTCACGATCGGGTAGATACGCAGTATTTT. It specifies CASHDRVDTQYF.

V and J are TRBV25-1 and TRBJ1-1; 7 nucleotides line up with TRBD1. The CDR3 sequence is 15 residues long. V was clipped by 10 bases and J by 1 base; unmatched bases: 12. Looked up from germline, CDR1 is MGHDK and CDR2 is SYGVNS. DNA for the CDR3: TGTGCCACCAATATATTGGGACAGACGAACACTGAAGCTTTCTTT. This sequence encodes CATNILGQTNTEAFF. Complete variable domain (other parts from reference TRBV25-1 and TRBJ1-1): EADIYQTPRYLVIGTGKKITLECSQTMGHDKMYWYQQDPGMELHLIHYSYGVNSTEKGDLSSESTVSRIRTEHFPLTLESARPSHTSQYLCATNILGQTNTEAFFGQGTRLTVV.

This clone has just one count. The chain carries TRBV7-3 and TRBJ2-3; TRBD1 is a possible D gene (6 bases). CDR3 length equals 16 residues. From germline, CDR1 is SGHTA and CDR2 FQGTGA. Trimming cost V 1 base and J 6 bases, with 17 bases left between them. The CDR3 region is CASSLNSVQGSDTQYF. The DNA of the CDR3 is TGTGCCAGCAGCTTAAACTCAGTACAGGGAAGCGATACGCAGTATTTT. Based on the CDR3 plus reference TRBV7-3 and TRBJ2-3, the full variable domain is GAGVSQTPSNKVTEKGKYVELRCDPISGHTALYWYRQSLGQGPEFLIYFQGTGAADDSGLPNDRFFAVRPEGSVSTLKIQRTERGDSAVYLCASSLNSVQGSDTQYFGPGTRLTVL.

The chain combines TRBV10-3 with TRBJ2-7; 12 nucleotides align to TRBD2. CDR1 ENHRY and CDR2 SYGVKD come from the germline V gene. The CDR3 sequence is 17 residues long. V lost 4 bases, J lost 0 bases, and 7 bases stayed unmatched. In DNA form, the CDR3 reads TGTGCCATCAGTGGACTAGCGGGAGATCGGAGCTCCTACGAGCAGTACTTC. This encodes CAISGLAGDRSSYEQYF.

The rearrangement uses TRBV7-6 and TRBJ1-3; TRBD1 matches at 7 bases. The J segment lost 0 bases and the V segment lost 1 base, leaving 3 bases of the junction unmatched. This CDR3 region has 16 residues. Per germline, CDR1 SGHVS and CDR2 FNYEAQ. The CDR3 spells CASSLGDRVSGNTIYF. In DNA, the CDR3 is TGTGCCAGCAGCTTAGGCGACAGGGTCTCTGGAAACACCATATATTTT.

This clone was seen once. This sequence joins TRBV27 and TRBJ2-1; TRBD1 matches at 10 bases. The CDR3 runs to 16 residues. The V and J ends lost 3 bases and 4 bases, in that order; junction bases with no gene match: 6. CDR1 MNHEY and CDR2 SMNVEV come from the germline V gene (reference sequence). The CDR3 DNA follows: TGTGCCAGCAGTTTCCTAGGGGGACAGGGGTACAATGAGCAGTTCTTC. Encoded protein: CASSFLGGQGYNEQFF.